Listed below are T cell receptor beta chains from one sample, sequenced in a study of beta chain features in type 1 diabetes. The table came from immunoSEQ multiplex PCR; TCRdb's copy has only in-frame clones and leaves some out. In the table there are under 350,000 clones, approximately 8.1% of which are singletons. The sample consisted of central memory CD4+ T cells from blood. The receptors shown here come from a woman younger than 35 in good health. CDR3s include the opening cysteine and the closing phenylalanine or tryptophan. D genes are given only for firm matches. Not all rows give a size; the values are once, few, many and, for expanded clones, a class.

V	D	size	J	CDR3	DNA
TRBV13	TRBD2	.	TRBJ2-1	CASSLRRLADNEQFF	TGTGCCAGCAGCTTAAGGAGGCTAGCGGACAATGAGCAGTTCTTC
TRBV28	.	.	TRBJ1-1	CATSGRLNTEAFF	TGTGCCACCTCGGGCCGTTTGAACACTGAAGCTTTCTTT
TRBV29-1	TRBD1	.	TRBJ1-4	CSAAGGWNEKLFF	TGCAGCGCCGCAGGGGGCTGGAATGAAAAACTGTTTTTT
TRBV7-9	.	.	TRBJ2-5	CASSRRGQETQYF	TGTGCCAGCAGCCGAAGAGGACAAGAGACCCAGTACTTC
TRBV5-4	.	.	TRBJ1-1	CASSLVSPRGAEAFF	TGTGCCAGCAGCTTGGTGTCCCCTCGAGGCGCTGAAGCTTTCTTT
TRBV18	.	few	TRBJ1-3	CASSPPSGSSGNTIYF	TGTGCCAGCTCACCACCGTCAGGGAGCTCTGGAAACACCATATATTTT
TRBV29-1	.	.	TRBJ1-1	CSVEVRGLNTEAFF	TGCAGCGTTGAAGTTCGGGGTTTGAACACTGAAGCTTTCTTT
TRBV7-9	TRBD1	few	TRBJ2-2	CASRAADRAGVTGELFF	TGTGCCAGCAGGGCCGCCGACAGGGCTGGTGTCACCGGGGAGCTGTTTTTT
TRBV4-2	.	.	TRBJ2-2	CASSHPLLQQTGELFF	TGTGCCAGCAGCCACCCCCTCCTACAGCAAACCGGGGAGCTGTTTTTT
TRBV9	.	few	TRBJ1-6	CASSQMDGRNSPLHF	TGTGCCAGCAGCCAGATGGACGGGCGGAATTCACCCCTCCACTTT
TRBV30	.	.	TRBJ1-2	CACTLGGYGYTF	TGTGCCTGCACTCTAGGCGGCTATGGCTACACCTTC
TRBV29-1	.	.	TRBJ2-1	CSGRTDEQFF	TGCAGCGGGCGGACGGATGAGCAGTTCTTC
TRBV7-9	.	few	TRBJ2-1	CASRTGDSYNEQFF	TGTGCCAGCAGGACCGGAGACTCCTACAATGAGCAGTTCTTC
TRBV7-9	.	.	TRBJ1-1	CASSLEGNTEAFF	TGTGCCAGCAGCTTAGAGGGGAACACTGAAGCTTTCTTT
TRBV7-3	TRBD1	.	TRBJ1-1	CASSIDRETEAFF	TGTGCCAGCAGCATCGACAGGGAGACTGAAGCTTTCTTT
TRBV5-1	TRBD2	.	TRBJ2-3	CASSLLAGGLTDTQYF	TGCGCCAGCAGCTTACTAGCGGGGGGACTCACAGATACGCAGTATTTT
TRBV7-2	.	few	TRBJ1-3	CASSLSRGTTIYF	TGTGCCAGCAGCTTGTCGCGGGGAACCACCATATATTTT
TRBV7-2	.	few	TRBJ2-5	CASSPNAGAETQYF	TGTGCCAGCAGCCCCAATGCCGGGGCCGAGACCCAGTACTTC